The next 13 T cell receptor beta chains were all read from a single sample in a study of vaccination and CD4 T cells after COVID-19. These receptors' antigens are unknown. The treatment was: roughly ten-day PBMC culture with coronavirus spike peptide pools or control peptides (ViraFEST assay). Scientists ran DNA taken from cultured CD4+ T cells through the Oncomine TCR Beta short-read assay for sequencing. TCRdb processed the PCR reads anew with MiXCR; each CDR3 protein has one entry. The repertoire holds some 14,000 distinct CDR3 sequences, with more than 45% as singletons. Sample: CD4+ T cells from blood, cultured in vitro. The receptors originated from a human donor who had recovered from COVID-19.

The rearrangement links TRBV28 to TRBJ2-5; D is unresolved. The germline V gene has CDR1 MDHEN and CDR2 SYDVKM. Trimming pared 1 base from V and 5 bases from J, leaving 11 bases between. This CDR3 is 14 amino acids long. The CDR3 DNA follows: TGTGCCAGCAGTTTATCCCCTCCCCTGGAGACCCAGTACTTC. This sequence encodes CASSLSPPLETQYF.

By proportion, this clonotype is medium-sized. This chain joins TRBV6-1 and TRBJ2-6; D remains unclear. The CDR3 runs 20 residues. The V end lost 5 bases, the J end lost 3 bases, and 26 bases lay between the germline ends. Germline loops: CDR1 MNHNS, CDR2 SASEGT. CDR3 in DNA: TGTGCCAGCAGTCCTCAGCCCGTTACCGGGTCGGGTAGTGGGGCCAACGTCCTGACTTTC. Protein: CASSPQPVTGSGSGANVLTF.

The chain recombines TRBV6-5 with TRBJ2-7; TRBD1 aligns across 7 bases. CDR1 is MNHEY, CDR2 SVGAGI, per germline. The CDR3 spans 15 residues. Trimming cost V 4 bases and J 2 bases; bases outside gene matches: 8. Here the CDR3 DNA reads TGTGCCAGCAGTTTTACAGGGGCTGTCCCCTACGAGCAGTACTTC. It specifies CASSFTGAVPYEQYF.

The rearrangement uses TRBV28 and TRBJ1-2; maybe TRBD1 (5 bases). The V end was cut by 2 bases, the J end by 0 bases, with 13 bases between. Germline CDR1 MDHEN, CDR2 SYDVKM. CDR3 length equals 16 residues. The CDR3 nucleotides are TGTGCCAGCAGTTTAGCAGGGCCAGGCGCTAACTATGGCTACACCTTC. Encoded protein: CASSLAGPGANYGYTF.

J is TRBJ2-7 and V is TRBV7-9; 7 bases agree with TRBD1. In germline, CDR1 is SEHNR, CDR2 FQNEAQ (reference sequence). V trimming: 11 bases; J trimming: 0 bases; junction bases outside the gene matches: 13. This CDR3 is built from 15 residues. CDR3 sequence: CASVSGGHSSYEQYF. The CDR3 nucleotides read TGTGCCTCCGTGTCAGGGGGTCATAGCTCCTACGAGCAGTACTTC. Together with reference TRBV7-9 and TRBJ2-7, the CDR3 gives the full variable domain: DTGVSQNPRHKITKRGQNVTFRCDPISEHNRLYWYRQTLGQGPEFLTYFQNEAQLEKSRLLSDRFSAERPKGSFSTLEIQRTEQGDSAMYLCASVSGGHSSYEQYFGPGTRLTVT.

The chain recombines TRBV20-1 with TRBJ2-7; 10 bases align to TRBD2. Germline values: CDR1 DFQATT, CDR2 SNEGSKA (reference sequence). Trimming took 0 bases from V and 4 from J; bases not matched to a gene: 6. This CDR3 comprises 15 residues. The CDR3 sequence is CSARDPASGSYEQYF. The DNA for the CDR3 is TGCAGTGCTAGAGATCCGGCTAGCGGGAGTTACGAGCAGTACTTC.

The chain joins TRBV6-1 to TRBJ1-6; no reliable D call. V was clipped by 9 bases and J by 3 bases, with 15 bases between them. Germline loops: CDR1 MNHNS, CDR2 SASEGT. The length of the CDR3 is 15 residues. In DNA, the CDR3 is TGTGCCAGTAAACAGCGTCTCAACTATAATTCACCCCTCCACTTT. Translated: CASKQRLNYNSPLHF.

This clonotype was detected a few times. The chain has TRBV6-5 and TRBJ1-3; tentatively, D is TRBD1 (5 bases). There are 15 residues in the CDR3. Per the germline V gene, CDR1 is MNHEY and CDR2 is SVGAGI. V gave up 4 bases and J gave up 2 bases, with 12 bases separating them. The CDR3 DNA follows: TGTGCCAGCAGTTCAGGGATTAGCCCTGGAAACACCATATATTTT. It codes for CASSSGISPGNTIYF.

CDR3 sequence (DNA): TGCAGTGCTGGGACACCATCTTCCACAGATACGCAGTATTTT. Its translation: CSAGTPSSTDTQYF. The J gene is TRBJ2-3, the V gene TRBV20-1; the D gene is possibly TRBD1 (6 bases). Per germline, CDR1 DFQATT and CDR2 SNEGSKA (reference sequence). Between the trimmed V and J ends, which lost 5 bases and 2 bases, there was a span of 14 bases. CDR3 length: 14 amino acids.

Turning to this clonotype: Germline is not matched at one junction end, which may reflect a read error. The CDR3 reads CASRYLVNTEAFF. The CDR3 DNA reads TGTGCCAGCAGGTACTTAGTCAACACTGAAGCTTTCTTT. This chain joins TRBV6-5 and TRBJ1-1; D is undetermined. The CDR3 is made up of 13 amino acids. The germline CDR1 and CDR2 sequences are MNHEY and SVGAGI.

V usage is TRBV12-3 or TRBV12-4 and J usage is TRBJ1-2; D is ambiguous. The CDR3 contains 12 residues. V was shortened by 6 bases and J by 7 bases, with 12 bases between the two germline ends. CDR3 nucleotides: TGTGCCAGCAGGAACCCTCGAGGTGGCTACACCTTC. It is translated as CASRNPRGGYTF.

The chain joins TRBV10-3 to TRBJ1-3; no firm D call. The germline V gene has CDR1 ENHRY and CDR2 SYGVKD. This CDR3 region has 14 residues. Trimming removed 4 bases at V and 4 bases at J, with 11 bases between. In DNA, the CDR3 is TGTGCCATCAGTGGAGTAGTCGAGGGAAACACCATATATTTT. Amino acids: CAISGVVEGNTIYF.

This clonotype showed up just once. The chain carries TRBV13 and TRBJ2-3; 9 bases map to TRBD2. CDR1 and CDR2 from the germline V gene are PRHDT and FYEKMQ (reference sequence). CDR3 length: 18 residues. V lost 5 bases, J lost 1 base, and 13 bases stayed unmatched. The CDR3 is CASSRPTGLAIGTDTQYF. In DNA form, the CDR3 reads TGTGCCAGCAGCCGCCCAACGGGACTAGCAATCGGCACAGATACGCAGTATTTT.